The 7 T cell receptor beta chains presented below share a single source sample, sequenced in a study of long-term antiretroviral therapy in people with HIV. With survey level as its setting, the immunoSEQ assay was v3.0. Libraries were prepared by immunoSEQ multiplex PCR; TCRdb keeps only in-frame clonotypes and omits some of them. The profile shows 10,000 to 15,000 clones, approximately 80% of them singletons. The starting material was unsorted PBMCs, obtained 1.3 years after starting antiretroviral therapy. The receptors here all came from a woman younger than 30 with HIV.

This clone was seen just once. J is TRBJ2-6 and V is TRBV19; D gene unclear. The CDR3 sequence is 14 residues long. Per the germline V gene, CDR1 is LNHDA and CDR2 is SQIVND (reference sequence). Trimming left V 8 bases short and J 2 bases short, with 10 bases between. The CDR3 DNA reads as TGTGCCAGTTGTTCAGGACCTGGGGCCAACGTCCTGACTTTC. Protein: CASCSGPGANVLTF. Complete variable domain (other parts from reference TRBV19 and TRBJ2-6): DGGITQSPKYLFRKEGQNVTLSCEQNLNHDAMYWYRQDPGQGLRLIYYSQIVNDFQKGDIAEGYSVSREKKESFPLTVTSAQKNPTAFYLCASCSGPGANVLTFGAGSRLTVL.

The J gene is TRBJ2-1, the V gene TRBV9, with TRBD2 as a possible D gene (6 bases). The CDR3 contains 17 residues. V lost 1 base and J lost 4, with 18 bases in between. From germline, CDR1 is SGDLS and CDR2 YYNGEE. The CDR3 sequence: CASSVFPSSGSYNEQFF. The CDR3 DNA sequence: TGTGCCAGCAGCGTATTCCCCTCCAGCGGGTCTTACAATGAGCAGTTCTTC.

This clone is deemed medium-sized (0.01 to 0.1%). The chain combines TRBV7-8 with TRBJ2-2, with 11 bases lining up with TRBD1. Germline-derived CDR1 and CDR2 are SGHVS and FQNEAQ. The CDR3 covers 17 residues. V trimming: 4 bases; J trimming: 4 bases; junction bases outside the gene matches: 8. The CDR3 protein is CASSWSSGTGGTGELFF. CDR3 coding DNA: TGTGCCAGCAGCTGGTCATCCGGGACAGGGGGCACCGGGGAGCTGTTTTTT.

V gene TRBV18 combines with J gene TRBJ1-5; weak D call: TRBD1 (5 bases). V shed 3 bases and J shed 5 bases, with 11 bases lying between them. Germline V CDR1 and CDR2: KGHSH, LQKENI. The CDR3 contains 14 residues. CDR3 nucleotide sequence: TGTGCCAGCTCACCGGGGGAAAGATATCAGCCCCAGCATTTT. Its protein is CASSPGERYQPQHF.

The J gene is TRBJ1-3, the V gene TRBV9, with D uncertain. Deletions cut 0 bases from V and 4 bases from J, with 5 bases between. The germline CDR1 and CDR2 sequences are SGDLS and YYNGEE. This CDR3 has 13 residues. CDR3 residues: CASSVGPGNTIYF. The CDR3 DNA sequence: TGTGCCAGCAGCGTAGGTCCGGGAAACACCATATATTTT. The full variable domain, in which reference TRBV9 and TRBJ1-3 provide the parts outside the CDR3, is DSGVTQTPKHLITATGQRVTLRCSPRSGDLSVYWYQQSLDQGLQFLIQYYNGEERAKGNILERFSAQQFPDLHSELNLSSLELGDSALYFCASSVGPGNTIYFGEGSWLTVV.

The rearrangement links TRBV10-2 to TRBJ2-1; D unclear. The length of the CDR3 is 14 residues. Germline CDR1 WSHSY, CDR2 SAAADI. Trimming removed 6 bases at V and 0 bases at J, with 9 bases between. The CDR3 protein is CASSEQNSYNEQFF. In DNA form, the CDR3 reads TGCGCCAGCAGCGAACAGAACTCCTACAATGAGCAGTTCTTC.

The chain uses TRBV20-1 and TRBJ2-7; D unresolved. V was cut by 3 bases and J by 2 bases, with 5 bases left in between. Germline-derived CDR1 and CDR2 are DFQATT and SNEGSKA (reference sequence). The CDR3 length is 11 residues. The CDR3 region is CSASSPYEQYF. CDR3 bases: TGCAGTGCTAGTAGCCCCTACGAGCAGTACTTC.